This TCR beta chain was captured by sequencing in a study of blood T cell repertoires in COVID-19. The germline CDR1 and CDR2 sequences are LNHDA and SQIVND (reference sequence). J lost 4 bases, V lost 5 bases, and 8 bases had no gene match. The CDR3 totals 15 residues. Data came from immunoSEQ multiplex PCR; TCRdb stores just in-frame clones and leaves some out. This table holds roughly 330,000 clones, 86% found once. Cohort placement rested on clinical history that participants reported themselves. The chain carries TRBV19 and TRBJ1-5; 7 positions match TRBD1. The clonotype originates from a woman between 18 and 30 years old who had recovered from COVID-19. What was sequenced was PBMCs or T cells enriched from blood (not recorded which). CDR3 coding DNA: TGTGCCAGTAGTCTTTGGACAGGCCGAAATCAGCCCCAGCATTTT. Protein: CASSLWTGRNQPQHF.